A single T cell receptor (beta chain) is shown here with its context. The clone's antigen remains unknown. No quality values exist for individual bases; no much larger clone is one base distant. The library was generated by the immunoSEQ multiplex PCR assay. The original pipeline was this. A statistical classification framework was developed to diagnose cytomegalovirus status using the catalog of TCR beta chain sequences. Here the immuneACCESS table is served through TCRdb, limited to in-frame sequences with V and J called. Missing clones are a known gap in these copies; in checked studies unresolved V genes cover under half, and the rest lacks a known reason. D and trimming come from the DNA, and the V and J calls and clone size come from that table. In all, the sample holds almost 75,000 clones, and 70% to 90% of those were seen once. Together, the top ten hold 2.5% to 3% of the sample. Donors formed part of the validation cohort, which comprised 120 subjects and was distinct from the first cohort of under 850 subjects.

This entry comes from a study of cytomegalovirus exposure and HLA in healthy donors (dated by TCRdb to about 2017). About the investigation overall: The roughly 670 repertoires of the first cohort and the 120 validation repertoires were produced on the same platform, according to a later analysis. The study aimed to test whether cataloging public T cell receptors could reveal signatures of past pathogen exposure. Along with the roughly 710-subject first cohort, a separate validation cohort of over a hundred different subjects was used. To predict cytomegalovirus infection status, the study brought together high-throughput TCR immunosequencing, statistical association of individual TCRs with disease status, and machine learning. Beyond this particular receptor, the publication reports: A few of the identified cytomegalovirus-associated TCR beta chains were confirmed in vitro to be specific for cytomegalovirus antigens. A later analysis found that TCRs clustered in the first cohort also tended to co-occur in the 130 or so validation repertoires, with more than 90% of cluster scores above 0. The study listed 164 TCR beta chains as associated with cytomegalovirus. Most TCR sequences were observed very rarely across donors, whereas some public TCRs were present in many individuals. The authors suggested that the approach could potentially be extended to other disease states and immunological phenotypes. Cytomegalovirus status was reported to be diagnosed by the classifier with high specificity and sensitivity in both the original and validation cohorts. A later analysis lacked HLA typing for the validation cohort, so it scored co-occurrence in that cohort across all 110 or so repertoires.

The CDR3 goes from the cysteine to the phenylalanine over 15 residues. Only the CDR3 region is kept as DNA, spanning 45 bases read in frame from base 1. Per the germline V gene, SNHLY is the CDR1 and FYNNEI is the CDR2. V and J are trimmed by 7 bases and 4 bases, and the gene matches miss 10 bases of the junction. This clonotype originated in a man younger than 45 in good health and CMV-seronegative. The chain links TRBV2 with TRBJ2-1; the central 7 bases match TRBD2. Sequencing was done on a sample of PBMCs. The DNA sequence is TGTGCCAGCACCCCGGAACTAGCGAGTTACAATGAGCAGTTCTTC. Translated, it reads CASTPELASYNEQFF.